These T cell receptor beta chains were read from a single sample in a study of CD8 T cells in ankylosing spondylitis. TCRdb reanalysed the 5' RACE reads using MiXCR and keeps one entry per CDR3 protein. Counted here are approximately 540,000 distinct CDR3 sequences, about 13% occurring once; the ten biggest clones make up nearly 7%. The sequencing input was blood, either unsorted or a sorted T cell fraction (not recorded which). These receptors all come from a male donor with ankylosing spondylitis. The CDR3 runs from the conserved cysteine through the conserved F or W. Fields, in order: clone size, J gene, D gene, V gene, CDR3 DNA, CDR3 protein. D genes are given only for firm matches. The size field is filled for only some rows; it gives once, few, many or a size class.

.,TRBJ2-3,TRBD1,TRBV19,TGTGCCAGTAGTAACACAGGGGCGGATACGCAGTATTTT,CASSNTGADTQYF
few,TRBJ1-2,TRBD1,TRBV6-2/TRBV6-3,TGTGCCAGCACCCCGACAGGGGGCACCTATGGCTACACCTTC,CASTPTGGTYGYTF
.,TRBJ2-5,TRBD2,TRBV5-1,TGCGCCAGCAGCCTACTCGGGACTAGGGATGAGACCCAGTACTTC,CASSLLGTRDETQYF
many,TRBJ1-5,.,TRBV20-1,TGCAGTGCTAGGAGCGGGATTGACAATCAGCCCCAGCATTTT,CSARSGIDNQPQHF
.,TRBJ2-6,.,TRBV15,TGTGCCACCAGCAGAGATCCCGAGGCTGGGGCCAACGTCCTGACTTTC,CATSRDPEAGANVLTF
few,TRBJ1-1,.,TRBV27,TGTGCCAGCAGTTTCCTCAGGGGTTCGAACACTGAAGCTTTCTTT,CASSFLRGSNTEAFF
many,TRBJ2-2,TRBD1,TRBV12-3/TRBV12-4,TGTGCCAGCAGGGACCACAGGGGAAACACCGGGGAGCTGTTTTTT,CASRDHRGNTGELFF
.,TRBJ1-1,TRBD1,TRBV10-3,TGTGCCATCAGCGAGATCGGACAGGGGGGGACTGAAGCTTTCTTT,CAISEIGQGGTEAFF
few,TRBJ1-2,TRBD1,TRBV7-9,TGTGCCAGCAGCCCACAGGGGAATAGTGGCTACACCTTC,CASSPQGNSGYTF
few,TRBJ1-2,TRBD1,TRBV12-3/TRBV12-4,TGTGCCAGCAGCCCCGGGACAGGGGCCCGCTATGGCTACACCTTC,CASSPGTGARYGYTF
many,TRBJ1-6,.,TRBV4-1,TGCGCCAGCAGCCTACGATCCTTGGATAATTCACCCCTCCACTTT,CASSLRSLDNSPLHF
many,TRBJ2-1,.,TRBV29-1,TGCAGCGTTGATACAGGGATCTCCTACAATGAGCAGTTCTTC,CSVDTGISYNEQFF
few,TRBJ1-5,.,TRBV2,TGTGCCAGCAGCTACAGCCATAGCAATCAGCCCCAGCATTTT,CASSYSHSNQPQHF
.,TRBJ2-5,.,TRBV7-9,TGTGCCAGCAGCCGAGCCCACGTGGAGACCCAGTACTTC,CASSRAHVETQYF
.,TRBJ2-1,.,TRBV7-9,TGTGCCAGCAGCTATCTGGGGCGGGATCCCTACAATGAGCAGTTCTTC,CASSYLGRDPYNEQFF
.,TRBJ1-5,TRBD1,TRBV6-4,TGTGCCAGCAGTAACCGACAGGGGCCCAAAGATATGGACAATCAGCCCCAGCATTTT,CASSNRQGPKDMDNQPQHF
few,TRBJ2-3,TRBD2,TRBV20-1,TGCAGTGCTAGAGATACGGGGACTAGCGGGAGATTAGCCCCAGATACGCAGTATTTT,CSARDTGTSGRLAPDTQYF
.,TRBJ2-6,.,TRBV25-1,TGTGCCAGCAGTGGACGTAGGGCTGGGGCCAACGTCCTGACTTTC,CASSGRRAGANVLTF
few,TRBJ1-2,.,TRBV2,TGTGCCAGCAGCGGTTGGACGGGGAACTATGGCTACACCTTC,CASSGWTGNYGYTF
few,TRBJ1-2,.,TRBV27,TGTGCCAGCAGTCCAGTCATACAGGGTCTGGCTGGCTACACCTTC,CASSPVIQGLAGYTF
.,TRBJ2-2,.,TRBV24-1,TGTGCCACCAGTGAACCTGACCAGGGGTACACCGGGGAGCTGTTTTTT,CATSEPDQGYTGELFF
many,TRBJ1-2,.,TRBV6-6,TGTGCCAGCAGTTACTACCGGGGCCCGCTCACCTTC,CASSYYRGPLTF
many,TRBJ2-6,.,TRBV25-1,TGTGCCAGCAGTGATAGCGTGGCTGGGGCCAACGTCCTGACTTTC,CASSDSVAGANVLTF
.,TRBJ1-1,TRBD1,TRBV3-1,TGTGCCAGCAGCCCACCGGGACAGGGAGGCGGTGGCGCTTTCTTT,CASSPPGQGGGGAFF
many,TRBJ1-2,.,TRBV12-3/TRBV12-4,TGTGCCAGCAGCCCCGGGCCCTATGGCTACACCTTC,CASSPGPYGYTF
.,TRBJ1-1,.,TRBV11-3,TGTGCCAGCAGCTTAGATCCGGGGGATACTGAAGCTTTCTTT,CASSLDPGDTEAFF
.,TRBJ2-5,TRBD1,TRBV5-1,TGCGCCAGCAGCCCAATTGATGGGACAGGCCAGTACTTC,CASSPIDGTGQYF
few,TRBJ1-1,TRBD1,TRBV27,TGTGCCAGCAGTACGGACAGGGGGCGACGTACTGAAGCTTTCTTT,CASSTDRGRRTEAFF
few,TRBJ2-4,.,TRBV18,TGTGCCAGCTCAACTGGGACGGAGGGTGTCGGAAACATTCAGTACTTC,CASSTGTEGVGNIQYF
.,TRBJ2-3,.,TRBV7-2,TGTGCCAGCAGCCTCGGGGGCGGATCAGATACGCAGTATTTT,CASSLGGGSDTQYF
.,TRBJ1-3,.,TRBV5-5,TGTGCCAGCAGCTTGGTGTCCCCGGACACCATATATTTT,CASSLVSPDTIYF
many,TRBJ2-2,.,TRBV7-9,TGTGCCAGCAGCTTACAGGGAGCCACCGGGGAGCTGTTTTTT,CASSLQGATGELFF
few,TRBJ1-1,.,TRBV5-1,TGCGCCAGCAAACAGGGAGGAGCCACTGAAGCTTTCTTT,CASKQGGATEAFF
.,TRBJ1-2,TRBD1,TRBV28,TGTGCCAGCAGCCTGGGACAGTCAGGTGGCTACACCTTC,CASSLGQSGGYTF
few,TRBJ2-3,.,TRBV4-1,TGCGCCAGCAGCCCCCCGGGGCGGGCGGGATCGCAGTATTTT,CASSPPGRAGSQYF
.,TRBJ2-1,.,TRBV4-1,TGCGCCAGCAGCCACATAGACCTGATCTCCTACAATGAGCAGTTCTTC,CASSHIDLISYNEQFF
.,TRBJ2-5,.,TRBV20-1,TGCAGTGCTAGGGCGGGATCCGAGACCCAGTACTTC,CSARAGSETQYF
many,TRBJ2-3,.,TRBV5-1,TGCGCCAGCAGCTTGGAGGGAACCTCTAGCACAGATACGCAGTATTTT,CASSLEGTSSTDTQYF
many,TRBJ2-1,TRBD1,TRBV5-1,TGCGCCAGCAGCTTGTCCCCAGGGGGCTCTTACAATGAGCAGTTCTTC,CASSLSPGGSYNEQFF
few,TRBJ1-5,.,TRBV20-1,TGCAGTGCTCCCGCCCTAATCGGGCGTCGTAATCAGCCCCAGCATTTT,CSAPALIGRRNQPQHF
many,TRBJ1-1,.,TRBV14,TGTGCCAGCAGCCCGACATCGGGCTCTGAAGCTTTCTTT,CASSPTSGSEAFF
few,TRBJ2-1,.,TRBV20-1,TGCAGTGCTAGAGATCCCACAAGCGTCAATGAGCAGTTCTTC,CSARDPTSVNEQFF
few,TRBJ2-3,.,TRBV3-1,TGTGCCAGCAGCCTTAGCGAAAGCACAGATACGCAGTATTTT,CASSLSESTDTQYF
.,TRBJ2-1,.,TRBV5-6,TGTGCCAGCAGCTTGGACCCCGACGTCTACAATGAGCAGTTCTTC,CASSLDPDVYNEQFF
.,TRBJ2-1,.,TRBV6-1,TGTGCCAGCAGTGTGTCTAGCAGCTCCAATGAGCAGTTCTTC,CASSVSSSSNEQFF
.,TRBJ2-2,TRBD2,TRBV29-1,TGCAGCGTTGGGCTAGCGGGAGTCACCGGGGAGCTGTTTTTT,CSVGLAGVTGELFF
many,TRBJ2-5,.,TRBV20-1,TGCAGTGCTAGCTGGCGGGTCGGAGAGACCCAGTACTTC,CSASWRVGETQYF
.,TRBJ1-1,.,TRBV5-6,TGTGCCAGCAGCTTAGATGCTCAGGTGGTTTTCTTT,CASSLDAQVVFF
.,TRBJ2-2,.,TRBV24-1,TGTGCCACCAGTGATTTAGTCCGGGACGGCACCGGGGAGCTGTTTTTT,CATSDLVRDGTGELFF
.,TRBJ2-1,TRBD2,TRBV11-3,TGTGCCAGCAGCTTAAGAGCGGGAGGGCCCGGTGAGCAGTTCTTC,CASSLRAGGPGEQFF
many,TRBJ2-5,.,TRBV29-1,TGCAGCGTTGAAGATAGGCGGCTAGCGGAGACCCAGTACTTC,CSVEDRRLAETQYF
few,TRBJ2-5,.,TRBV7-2,TGTGCCAGCAGGGGAGAAACAGGGCCAGGGTACTTC,CASRGETGPGYF
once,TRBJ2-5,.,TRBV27,TGTGCCAGCAGTCGGCAGCAGCAAGAGTCCCAGTACTTC,CASSRQQQESQYF
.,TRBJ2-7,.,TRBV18,TGTGCCAGCTCATTCCATCTCGGGGGCTCCTACTACGAGCAGTACTTC,CASSFHLGGSYYEQYF
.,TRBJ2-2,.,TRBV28,TGTGCCAGCAGTCCCCCGACCCGGGAGCTGTTTTTT,CASSPPTRELFF
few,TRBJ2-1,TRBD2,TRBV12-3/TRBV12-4,TGTGCCAGCAGGGAATTTGCGGGGCTAGCGGGAGCCTCCTACAATGAGCAGTTCTTC,CASREFAGLAGASYNEQFF
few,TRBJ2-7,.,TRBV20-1,TGCAGTGCTAGAGCCCGGGACGGGTCCTACGAGCAGTACTTC,CSARARDGSYEQYF
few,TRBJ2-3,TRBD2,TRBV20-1,TGCAGTGCCCGACCGGGACTAGCGTCACCAGATACGCAGTATTTT,CSARPGLASPDTQYF
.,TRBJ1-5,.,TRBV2,TGTGCCAGCAGTTGGGGGACGCAGCCCCAGCATTTT,CASSWGTQPQHF
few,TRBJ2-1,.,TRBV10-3,TGTGCCATCAGTGAGACTGCTGCAGGTAGGGATGAGCAGTTCTTC,CAISETAAGRDEQFF